These 16 T cell receptor beta chains were sequenced from one sample in a study of cytomegalovirus exposure and HLA in healthy donors. The PCR made use of 60 Vbeta and 13 Jbeta primers. Method: immunoSEQ multiplex PCR; TCRdb's copy keeps in-frame clones and lacks some. The sample has more than 90,000 clones, more than 75% seen once. Sequencing was carried out using PBMCs. These receptors all stem from a human donor in good health.

V gene TRBV7-9 combines with J gene TRBJ2-4, with a weak D call TRBD1 (6 bases). From germline, CDR1 is SEHNR and CDR2 FQNEAQ (reference sequence). Trimming cost V 6 bases and J 8 bases, with 20 bases left between them. This CDR3 contains 15 residues. This CDR3 reads CASSPAGTRRDIQYF. The CDR3 bases are TGTGCCAGCAGTCCCGCCGGGACAAGGCGGGACATTCAGTACTTC. The full variable domain, with the rest looked up from reference TRBV7-9 and TRBJ2-4, is DTGVSQNPRHKITKRGQNVTFRCDPISEHNRLYWYRQTLGQGPEFLTYFQNEAQLEKSRLLSDRFSAERPKGSFSTLEIQRTEQGDSAMYLCASSPAGTRRDIQYFGAGTRLSVL.

The table lists this clone with a few counts. V gene TRBV7-9 combines with J gene TRBJ1-3; D unclear. V lost 8 bases, J lost 2 bases, and 16 bases lay in between. Germline V CDR1 and CDR2: SEHNR, FQNEAQ (reference sequence). This CDR3 is 15 amino acids long. In DNA, the CDR3 is TGTGCCAGCGCTCGCACCCCAGAGGCTGGAAACACCATATATTTT. This gives the protein CASARTPEAGNTIYF. The full variable domain, in which reference TRBV7-9 and TRBJ1-3 provide the parts outside the CDR3, is DTGVSQNPRHKITKRGQNVTFRCDPISEHNRLYWYRQTLGQGPEFLTYFQNEAQLEKSRLLSDRFSAERPKGSFSTLEIQRTEQGDSAMYLCASARTPEAGNTIYFGEGSWLTVV.

This clone has more than one count but fewer than ten. The chain couples TRBV6-6 to TRBJ1-3; weak D call: TRBD1 (6 bases). The CDR3 runs 14 residues. The V gene's germline CDR1 is MNHNY and CDR2 SVGAGI (reference sequence). Deletions cut 7 bases from V and 6 bases from J, with 16 bases between. The CDR3 loop reads CASTLAGAENTIYF. The CDR3 DNA sequence: TGTGCCAGCACCCTCGCGGGGGCGGAAAACACCATATATTTT.

The V and J genes are TRBV5-1 and TRBJ2-6; the match to TRBD1 covers 7 bases. J was trimmed by 6 bases and V by 3 bases; bases with no gene match: 6. This CDR3 spans 15 amino acids. In germline, CDR1 is SGHRS, CDR2 YFSETQ. CDR3 protein: CASSSKGAEANVLTF. Written as DNA, the CDR3 is TGCGCCAGCAGCTCAAAGGGGGCTGAGGCCAACGTCCTGACTTTC.

V gene TRBV18 combines with J gene TRBJ2-6; possibly TRBD2 for D (5 bases). CDR1 KGHSH and CDR2 LQKENI come from the germline V gene. V lost 3 bases to trimming and J lost 0 bases, with 18 bases between them. The CDR3 runs 19 residues. CDR3 in DNA: TGTGCCAGCTCACCGCTCCGGACTTCCTTAGACTCTGGGGCCAACGTCCTGACTTTC. It is translated as CASSPLRTSLDSGANVLTF.

The rearrangement links TRBV9 to TRBJ1-2; D unclear. This CDR3 comprises 13 residues. Trimming cost V 0 bases and J 4 bases, with 7 bases left between them. Germline assignment: CDR1 SGDLS and CDR2 YYNGEE. The CDR3 loop reads CASSVDSPYGYTF. The CDR3 DNA follows: TGTGCCAGCAGCGTAGACAGCCCCTATGGCTACACCTTC. The full variable domain, in which reference TRBV9 and TRBJ1-2 provide the parts outside the CDR3, is DSGVTQTPKHLITATGQRVTLRCSPRSGDLSVYWYQQSLDQGLQFLIQYYNGEERAKGNILERFSAQQFPDLHSELNLSSLELGDSALYFCASSVDSPYGYTFGSGTRLTVV.

This chain joins TRBV14 and TRBJ1-2, with a tentative D call TRBD1 (6 bases). Germline V gene lookup returns CDR1 SGHDN and CDR2 FVKESK. The V end was cut by 4 bases, the J end by 4 bases, with 16 bases between. The length of the CDR3 is 15 residues. Here the CDR3 DNA reads TGTGCCAGCAGCCGATCAGGGGCGGAGAGCTATGGCTACACCTTC. Amino acids: CASSRSGAESYGYTF.

CDR3 sequence reads: CASSFHTGELFF. The CDR3 DNA sequence: TGTGCCAGCAGTTTTCATACCGGGGAGCTGTTTTTT. This chain links TRBV27 with TRBJ2-2; unclear D gene. Trimming took 3 bases from V and 5 from J, leaving 4 bases between them. This CDR3 is built from 12 residues. Germline V CDR1 and CDR2: MNHEY, SMNVEV (reference sequence).

The V and J genes are TRBV11-2 and TRBJ2-5, with TRBD1 matching over 7 bases. CDR1 and CDR2 from the germline V gene are SGHAT and FQNNGV. This CDR3 is 15 amino acids long. V trimming: 5 bases; J trimming: 5 bases; junction bases outside the gene matches: 11. Here the CDR3 reads CASSRDRVGTETQYF. The CDR3 DNA sequence: TGTGCCAGCAGCCGAGACAGGGTGGGTACGGAGACCCAGTACTTC. The full variable domain, completed using reference TRBV11-2 and TRBJ2-5, is EAGVAQSPRYKIIEKRQSVAFWCNPISGHATLYWYQQILGQGPKLLIQFQNNGVVDDSQLPKDRFSAERLKGVDSTLKIQPAKLEDSAVYLCASSRDRVGTETQYFGPGTRLLVL.

V and J are TRBV30 and TRBJ1-2; the D is unclear. The germline V gene has CDR1 GTSNPN and CDR2 SVGIG (reference sequence). Trimming removed 1 base at V and 5 bases at J, with 14 bases between. This CDR3 is 14 amino acids long. The CDR3 is CAWSADSVSYGYTF. Written as DNA, the CDR3 is TGTGCCTGGAGTGCGGACTCAGTTTCTTATGGCTACACCTTC.

The rearrangement joins TRBV5-6 to TRBJ1-3; D possibly corresponds to TRBD1 (5 bases). V was shortened by 4 bases and J by 2 bases, with 13 bases between the two germline ends. CDR3 length: 15 amino acids. Germline V lookup: CDR1 SGHDT, CDR2 YYEEEE. The CDR3 DNA follows: TGTGCCAGCAGCGGGCTGACGGACACTGGAAACACCATATATTTT. Amino acids: CASSGLTDTGNTIYF.

The chain recombines TRBV9 with TRBJ2-3, with TRBD2 identical over 9 bases. Germline CDR1 is SGDLS and CDR2 is YYNGEE. The CDR3 contains 15 residues. The V segment lost 0 bases and the J segment 4 bases; nucleotides outside the gene matches: 3. In DNA form, the CDR3 reads TGTGCCAGCAGCGTAGCTAGCGGGGAGCCAGATACGCAGTATTTT. Protein sequence: CASSVASGEPDTQYF.

The chain employs TRBV15 and TRBJ2-5, with 7 bases aligning to TRBD1. Trimming took 0 bases from V and 4 from J; bases not matched to a gene: 2. CDR3 size: 14 residues. Germline CDR1 and CDR2: LNHNV and YYDKDF (reference sequence). The CDR3: CATSRESGGETQYF. Written as DNA, the CDR3 is TGTGCCACCAGCAGAGAGTCAGGGGGAGAGACCCAGTACTTC.

Concerning this clone: At one of its ends the junction is not consistent with the germline gene, which may arise from a read error. Other DNA sequences in this specimen translate into the identical CDR3. The CDR3 here is CASSLEVQRMNTEAFF. In DNA, the CDR3 is TGTGCCAGCAGCTTGGAGGTCCAGAGGATGAACACTGAAGCTTTCTTT. V gene TRBV5-1 combines with J gene TRBJ1-1; D gene uncertain. CDR3 length: 16 residues. Germline V gene lookup returns CDR1 SGHRS and CDR2 YFSETQ.

V and J are TRBV9 and TRBJ1-1, with no clear D. Germline loops: CDR1 SGDLS, CDR2 YYNGEE. There are 14 residues in the CDR3. V was pared by 0 bases and J by 0 bases, with 6 bases between. The CDR3 DNA reads as TGTGCCAGCAGCGTAGGGGCCGTGAACACTGAAGCTTTCTTT. Protein product: CASSVGAVNTEAFF.

The rearrangement links TRBV5-1 to TRBJ2-7; 13 bases are shared with TRBD2. Germline-derived CDR1 and CDR2 are SGHRS and YFSETQ. The CDR3 covers 15 residues. V shed 4 bases and J 4 bases; nucleotides not matched to a gene: 5. The CDR3 DNA reads as TGCGCCAGCAGCCGACTAGCGGGGGGAACATACGAGCAGTACTTC. It is translated as CASSRLAGGTYEQYF.